These 24 T cell receptor beta chains were sequenced from one sample in a study of cytomegalovirus exposure and HLA in healthy donors. In the PCR, 60 Vbeta and 13 Jbeta primers were used. Assay used: immunoSEQ multiplex PCR; TCRdb lists only in-frame clones, some missing. The sample carries 36,000 or so clones, 80% to 90% recorded once. The sequenced material came from PBMCs. The receptor source for this set is a woman aged 18-35 years in good health and CMV-seronegative.

V gene TRBV6-6 combines with J gene TRBJ2-7, with 7 positions matching TRBD1. The CDR3 has 14 amino acids. The V gene's germline CDR1 is MNHNY and CDR2 SVGAGI (reference sequence). After removal of 5 bases from V and 1 base from J, the junction contained 5 bases not matched to a gene. The CDR3 DNA sequence: TGTGCCAGCAGTAATCCGGGACAGTCCTACGAGCAGTACTTC. Translation: CASSNPGQSYEQYF.

This clone was detected a few times. V usage is TRBV25-1 and J usage is TRBJ2-7; D might be TRBD1 (6 bases). Germline CDR1 MGHDK, CDR2 SYGVNS. The CDR3 is 13 amino acids. Trimming removed 10 bases at V and 4 bases at J, with 17 bases between. CDR3 sequence reads: CATASGQSYEQYF. CDR3 in DNA: TGTGCCACCGCTTCTGGACAGTCATACGAGCAGTACTTC.

The genes are TRBV19 and TRBJ2-1, with 9 bases fitting TRBD2. The CDR3 contains 13 residues. The germline CDR1 and CDR2 sequences are LNHDA and SQIVND (reference sequence). V gave up 8 bases and J gave up 2 bases; unmatched junction bases: 1. For the CDR3, the DNA is TGTGCCAGTGCTAGCGGGACCTACAATGAGCAGTTCTTC. This translates into CASASGTYNEQFF.

The DNA of the CDR3 is TGTGCCAGCAGTGAAGAGACAGGGGGAACGAACGAGCAGTACTTC. Translated, it gives CASSEETGGTNEQYF. The chain couples TRBV6-1 to TRBJ2-7, with 9 positions matching TRBD1. Germline V gene data show CDR1 as MNHNS and CDR2 as SASEGT. CDR3 length: 15 amino acids. Trimming removed 1 base from V and 5 bases from J; junction bases left unmatched: 6.

This clone was observed a few times. The V and J genes are TRBV5-1 and TRBJ2-7; the D gene is possibly TRBD2 (5 bases). The CDR3 spans 16 residues. V lost 0 bases and J 5 bases, leaving 18 bases between the germline ends. Germline V lookup: CDR1 SGHRS, CDR2 YFSETQ. The CDR3: CASSLGGLASWNEQYF. Here the CDR3 DNA reads TGCGCCAGCAGCTTGGGAGGTCTAGCATCCTGGAACGAGCAGTACTTC.

The chain combines TRBV4-1 with TRBJ2-3, with 7 bases matching TRBD2. With 1 base clipped from V and 5 bases from J, the junction kept 3 bases outside the gene matches. This CDR3 has 14 residues. Germline CDR1 reads MGHRA; CDR2 reads YSYEKL. The CDR3 sequence is CASSQAGGIDTQYF. The CDR3 region has the DNA TGCGCCAGCAGCCAAGCGGGAGGAATAGATACGCAGTATTTT.

This chain links TRBV27 with TRBJ2-7, with 11 bases lining up with TRBD1. This CDR3 comprises 15 residues. The germline V gene has CDR1 MNHEY and CDR2 SMNVEV (reference sequence). Trimming removed 4 bases from V and 13 bases from J; junction bases left unmatched: 15. DNA for the CDR3: TGTGCCAGCAGTTCAAGCCAATGGGGGACAGGGGGTGATTACTTC. Its translation is CASSSSQWGTGGDYF.

The rearrangement links TRBV21-1 to TRBJ2-7; TRBD2 is the table's D call and was not checked against the DNA. TRBV21-1 is a pseudogene. The CDR3 is 14 residues long. The CDR3 bases are TGTGCCAGCAGCAAAGATTGGTCGGCCTACGAGCAGTACTTC. It encodes CASSKDWSAYEQYF.

CDR3 sequence (DNA): TGCGCCAGCAGCCCCGTAGCTCCGGGCACCGGGGAGCTGTTTTTT. It is translated as CASSPVAPGTGELFF. The chain is built from TRBV5-1 and TRBJ2-2; no clear D gene. CDR1 SGHRS and CDR2 YFSETQ come from the germline V gene. V lost 4 bases and J 4 bases, leaving 14 bases between the germline ends. CDR3 size: 15 residues. Drawing the rest from reference TRBV5-1 and TRBJ2-2, the complete variable domain is KAGVTQTPRYLIKTRGQQVTLSCSPISGHRSVSWYQQTPGQGLQFLFEYFSETQRNKGNFPGRFSGRQFSNSRSEMNVSTLELGDSALYLCASSPVAPGTGELFFGEGSRLTVL.

This chain joins TRBV5-1 and TRBJ1-4; 11 positions match TRBD1. V shed 4 bases and J 8 bases; nucleotides not matched to a gene: 7. CDR1 SGHRS and CDR2 YFSETQ come from the germline V gene. This CDR3 comprises 15 residues. This chain's CDR3 is CASSHGTGGWEKLFF. CDR3 DNA sequence: TGCGCCAGCAGCCACGGGACAGGGGGATGGGAAAAACTGTTTTTT.

The chain joins TRBV4-3 to TRBJ2-7, with D possibly TRBD2 on 5 matching bases. Trimming removed 0 bases from V and 0 bases from J, with 12 bases in between. The CDR3 is 16 amino acids. Germline loops: CDR1 LGHNA, CDR2 YSLEER. The CDR3 nucleotides read TGCGCCAGCAGCCAAGAGGTGGGAGACACCTCCTACGAGCAGTACTTC. Its protein product is CASSQEVGDTSYEQYF.

V and J are TRBV7-2 and TRBJ2-2; TRBD1 matches at 8 bases. V shed 5 bases and J 5 bases; nucleotides not matched to a gene: 10. This CDR3 is built from 16 residues. Germline-derived CDR1 and CDR2 are SGHTA and FQGNSA. The CDR3 nucleotides read TGTGCCAGCAGCCCCAACCCAGGGGGCGGAACCGGGGAGCTGTTTTTT. Its protein is CASSPNPGGGTGELFF. Complete variable domain (other parts from reference TRBV7-2 and TRBJ2-2): GAGVSQSPSNKVTEKGKDVELRCDPISGHTALYWYRQSLGQGLEFLIYFQGNSAPDKSGLPSDRFSAERTGGSVSTLTIQRTQQEDSAVYLCASSPNPGGGTGELFFGEGSRLTVL.

In nucleotides, the CDR3 is TGTGCCAGTAGTATAGCGCGACAGGGGAATGAAAAACTGTTTTTT. It translates to CASSIARQGNEKLFF. The gene calls are TRBV19 and TRBJ1-4; 8 bases fit TRBD1. The CDR3 extends over 15 amino acids. The germline V gene encodes CDR1 LNHDA and CDR2 SQIVND (reference sequence). V shed 1 base, J shed 5 bases, and the junction held 3 bases outside the gene matches.

The chain has TRBV19 and TRBJ2-3; 7 bases match TRBD2. This CDR3 comprises 15 residues. CDR1 is LNHDA, CDR2 SQIVND, per germline (reference sequence). V lost 5 bases to trimming and J lost 6 bases; unmatched junction nucleotides: 11. CDR3 sequence (DNA): TGTGCCAGTAGTGTGCGGGGGAGCGAATTTGATACGCAGTATTTT. Protein sequence: CASSVRGSEFDTQYF.

V gene TRBV6-5 combines with J gene TRBJ1-2; D gene uncertain. Trimming took 2 bases from V and 6 from J, leaving 16 bases between them. From germline, CDR1 is MNHEY and CDR2 SVGAGI. The CDR3 is 15 residues long. CDR3 region: CASSYLSGQIDGYTF. The CDR3 DNA reads TGTGCCAGCAGTTACCTTAGCGGGCAGATCGATGGCTACACCTTC.

J is TRBJ2-1 and V is TRBV19; tentative D call: TRBD2 (6 bases). The CDR3 is 16 amino acids. The V and J ends lost 4 bases and 2 bases respectively, with 15 bases between them. Germline CDR1 LNHDA, CDR2 SQIVND (reference sequence). The CDR3 DNA is TGTGCCAGTAGTACGGGGACTTCTAGTACCTACAATGAGCAGTTCTTC. It yields the protein CASSTGTSSTYNEQFF.

This chain links TRBV6-6 with TRBJ2-7, with D hard to call. The CDR3 length is 11 residues. Germline assignment: CDR1 MNHNY and CDR2 SVGAGI (reference sequence). Trimming removed 5 bases at V and 3 bases at J, with 5 bases between. CDR3 bases: TGTGCCAGCAGTGTTAGCTACGAGCAGTACTTC. It encodes CASSVSYEQYF.

The rearrangement joins TRBV7-2 to TRBJ2-7, with 10 positions matching TRBD1. The CDR3 spans 15 residues. Per the germline V gene, CDR1 is SGHTA and CDR2 is FQGNSA. With 3 bases clipped from V and 0 bases from J, the junction kept 2 bases outside the gene matches. The CDR3 DNA follows: TGTGCCAGCAGCTTGGGACAGGGGACCTCCTACGAGCAGTACTTC. It specifies CASSLGQGTSYEQYF.

The genes are TRBV10-3 and TRBJ2-7, with D maybe TRBD2 (6 bases). This CDR3 region has 14 residues. Trimming took 4 bases from V and 3 from J, leaving 13 bases between them. CDR1 and CDR2 (germline): ENHRY, SYGVKD. The CDR3 is CAISGAGLHYEQYF. The CDR3 nucleotides are TGTGCCATCAGTGGGGCGGGGCTTCACTACGAGCAGTACTTC.

The chain links TRBV7-9 to TRBJ2-7; 12 bases are shared with TRBD2. This CDR3 is 14 amino acids long. Per germline, CDR1 SEHNR and CDR2 FQNEAQ (reference sequence). V trimming: 5 bases; J trimming: 3 bases; junction bases outside the gene matches: 2. CDR3 DNA: TGTGCCAGCAGCGAGGGACTAGCGGGCTACGAGCAGTACTTC. It codes for CASSEGLAGYEQYF.

This clone was recorded only once. V and J are TRBV15 and TRBJ1-4, with 10 bases fitting TRBD1. V lost 3 bases, J lost 5 bases, and 9 bases stayed unmatched. The CDR3 runs 17 residues. CDR1 is LNHNV, CDR2 YYDKDF, per germline (reference sequence). CDR3 region: CATSSRTGGRLNEKLFF. In nucleotides, the CDR3 is TGTGCCACCAGCAGCAGGACAGGGGGAAGACTGAATGAAAAACTGTTTTTT.

The chain joins TRBV27 to TRBJ1-1, with D maybe TRBD1 (5 bases). CDR1 and CDR2 (germline): MNHEY, SMNVEV (reference sequence). Trimming stripped 3 bases from V and 5 bases from J, with 13 bases between. The CDR3 covers 14 residues. This CDR3 is CASSFGGAGTEAFF. In DNA, the CDR3 is TGTGCCAGCAGTTTCGGGGGAGCGGGGACTGAAGCTTTCTTT.

The genes are TRBV14 and TRBJ2-3; D is possibly TRBD1 (5 bases). V was pared by 0 bases and J by 5 bases, with 18 bases between. The CDR3 length is 17 residues. From germline, CDR1 is SGHDN and CDR2 FVKESK. The CDR3 loop reads CASSQDWGRQKGDTQYF. CDR3 bases: TGTGCCAGCAGCCAAGATTGGGGCAGACAGAAGGGAGATACGCAGTATTTT.

The CDR3 region is CASSQLGEGNQPQHF. In DNA, the CDR3 is TGTGCCAGCAGCCAATTAGGGGAGGGCAATCAGCCCCAGCATTTT. The rearrangement uses TRBV4-2 and TRBJ1-5; D possibly corresponds to TRBD1 (5 bases). The CDR3 contains 15 residues. The germline gives CDR1 LGHNA, CDR2 YNFKEQ. Between the trimmed V and J ends, which lost 2 bases and 2 bases, there was a span of 10 bases.